The 8 T cell receptor beta chains below all came from one sample that was sequenced in a study of CD8 T cells in Susac syndrome. The RNA, about 0.45 to 1 ug, was put through reverse transcription using random hexamers. TCRdb processed the immunoSEQ multiplex PCR reads anew with MiXCR; each CDR3 protein has one entry. The sample comprises tens of thousands of distinct CDR3 sequences, 91% of which are singletons, and approximately 0.46% rests with the top ten. The sequenced sample consisted of CD8+ T cells from PBMCs. Receptors originate from a human donor with multiple sclerosis.

This chain connects TRBV19 to TRBJ2-1, with TRBD2 matching over 9 bases. The ends lost 6 bases at V and 4 bases at J; junction bases unmatched: 7. CDR3 length: 15 residues. Germline CDR1 reads LNHDA; CDR2 reads SQIVND (reference sequence). The CDR3 loop reads CASRASGALYNEQFF. CDR3 coding DNA: TGTGCCAGTAGGGCTAGCGGGGCACTTTACAATGAGCAGTTCTTC.

The chain combines TRBV12-3 or TRBV12-4 with TRBJ1-3, with a possible D match to TRBD1 (5 bases). The CDR3 is 15 amino acids. V gave up 3 bases and J gave up 4 bases, with 13 bases separating them. In DNA, the CDR3 is TGTGCCAGCAGTTTCGGGACGACGAGGGGAAACACCATATATTTT. Translating gives CASSFGTTRGNTIYF.

This rearrangement joins TRBV3-1 to TRBJ2-1; D remains ambiguous. Trimming removed 2 bases from V and 6 bases from J, with 11 bases in between. This CDR3 spans 14 amino acids. From germline, CDR1 is LGHDT and CDR2 YNNKEL (reference sequence). DNA of the CDR3: TGTGCCAGCAGCCAAAAAACTTACTTCAATGAGCAGTTCTTC. It specifies CASSQKTYFNEQFF.

The chain joins TRBV12-5 to TRBJ1-1; 7 nucleotides match TRBD1. Germline CDR1 is LGHNT and CDR2 is FRNRAP. The CDR3 totals 19 residues. J lost 1 base, V lost 0 bases, and 14 bases had no gene match. CDR3 in DNA: TGTGCTAGTGGTTTGGTACTTTCAGGAGACAGGGAAGGGAACACTGAAGCTTTCTTT. Protein product: CASGLVLSGDREGNTEAFF.

The chain carries TRBV27 and TRBJ2-1, with D unclear. The CDR3 has 12 residues. Germline loops: CDR1 MNHEY, CDR2 SMNVEV (reference sequence). The V and J ends lost 4 bases and 8 bases respectively, with 9 bases between them. Here the CDR3 DNA reads TGTGCCAGCAGTTCCCCCAACTATGAGCAGTTCTTC. Protein: CASSSPNYEQFF.

This clonotype was recorded only once. J is TRBJ2-6 and V is TRBV11-2; D might be TRBD2 (5 bases). V lost 2 bases and J lost 2, with 25 bases in between. The germline V gene encodes CDR1 SGHAT and CDR2 FQNNGV. The CDR3 has 21 amino acids. The CDR3 nucleotides read TGTGCCAGCAGCTTACTCTCGTGGCAGGAAAAGGGAGTCACTGGGGCCAACGTCCTGACTTTC. It specifies CASSLLSWQEKGVTGANVLTF.

This chain joins TRBV5-1 and TRBJ1-4; D unclear. The CDR3 is 13 residues long. The germline V gene has CDR1 SGHRS and CDR2 YFSETQ. Trimming shortened V by 0 bases and J by 8 bases, and 8 bases separated the two germline ends. The CDR3 loop reads CASSLDGLEKLFF. The CDR3 bases are TGCGCCAGCAGCTTGGACGGGTTGGAAAAACTGTTTTTT.

This clonotype was counted a few times. V usage is TRBV6-2 or TRBV6-3 and J usage is TRBJ1-1; the D is unclear. The germline gives CDR1 MNHEY, CDR2 SVGEGT. The V end was cut by 3 bases, the J end by 3 bases, with 8 bases between. There are 13 residues in the CDR3. The DNA of the CDR3 is TGTGCCAGCAGTTATATGGATTACACTGAAGCTTTCTTT. Amino acids: CASSYMDYTEAFF.